A single sample is the source of the 7 T cell receptor beta chains below, sequenced in a study of tissue T cells after allogeneic stem cell transplantation. TCRdb's table, derived via immunoSEQ multiplex PCR, lists solely in-frame clones and lacks some. The profile shows some 22,000 clones, approximately 70% of them singletons. The specimen sequenced was blood. The source is a female BALB/c mouse in good health. MHC haplotype: H2-d.

With regard to this clone: Germline and genes: mouse. Read sequence stops 1 residue before the CDR3 end, and the germline J gene provides the missing end. The V gene is TRBV5, the J gene TRBJ2-2; 8 positions match TRBD2. The V gene's germline CDR1 is LGHNA and CDR2 YNLKQL (reference sequence). V gave up 1 base and J gave up 3 bases; unmatched junction bases: 4. This CDR3 is 16 amino acids long. The CDR3 DNA, read in part, is TGTGCCAGCAGCCAAGGAGGGGGGGCGGACACCGGGCAGCTCTAC. Residues: CASSQGGGADTGQLY. The entire CDR3 protein is CASSQGGGADTGQLYF.

This clone was picked up a small number of times. Here the gene names and germline are mouse. The read terminates 1 residue before the CDR3 end, so the remaining end is supplied by the germline J gene. This sequence joins TRBV31 and TRBJ1-3; TRBD1 agrees at 9 bases. The trim removed 0 bases at V and 5 bases at J, leaving 2 bases unmatched. The CDR3 is 14 residues long. CDR1 is GKSSPN, CDR2 SITVG, per germline. CDR3 bases read: TGTGCCTGGAGTCTCGGGACAGGGCGAAATACGCTCTAT. Protein: CAWSLGTGRNTLY. The CDR3 as a whole reads CAWSLGTGRNTLYF.

Points on this clone: Gene names refer to mouse genes. The CDR3 goes on 1 residue after the read ends, and that part is filled in from the germline J gene. This chain joins TRBV13-1 and TRBJ1-3; TRBD1 agrees at 10 bases. Germline-derived CDR1 and CDR2 are NSHNY and SYGAGN. V shed 0 bases and J 0 bases; nucleotides not matched to a gene: 3. This CDR3 comprises 17 residues. The CDR3 reads CASSDGGQGNSGNTLYF. The CDR3 DNA, read in part, is TGTGCCAGCAGTGATGGGGGACAGGGGAATTCTGGAAATACGCTCTAT.

On this clone: Here the gene names and germline are mouse. Sequencing ends 1 residue short of the CDR3 end; the germline J gene provides the rest. The chain combines TRBV2 with TRBJ1-3, with 8 nucleotides matching TRBD1. CDR1 and CDR2 from the germline V gene are LGHNA and YSYQKL. Trimming took 1 base from V and 0 from J; bases not matched to a gene: 2. The CDR3 is 16 residues long. The CDR3 region is CASSQGTGSSGNTLYF. The CDR3 DNA, read in part, is TGTGCCAGCAGCCAAGGGACAGGGTCTTCTGGAAATACGCTCTAT.

In regard to this clone: The germline and genes are mouse ones. The read ends 1 residue before the CDR3 terminus; that terminus is restored from the germline J gene. J is TRBJ2-7 and V is TRBV29; D gene unclear. The CDR3 contains 12 residues. Trimming pared 1 base from V and 3 bases from J, leaving 4 bases between. CDR1 and CDR2 from the germline V gene are MSHET and SYDVDS. The part of the CDR3 DNA that was read is TGTGCTAGCAGTTTATTGGTCTATGAACAGTAC. Amino acid sequence: CASSLLVYEQY. The entire CDR3 is CASSLLVYEQYF.

This clone was observed a single time. Each gene name is a mouse one. CDR3 residues: CASSLTLANTEVFF. The covered CDR3 bases are TGTGCCAGCAGCTTGACACTAGCAAACACAGAAGTCTTC. The chain carries TRBV4 and TRBJ1-1; D is undetermined. The CDR3 end falls 1 residue outside the read, so it is completed with the germline J gene. CDR3 length equals 14 residues. The V gene's germline CDR1 is LGHDT and CDR2 YNNKQL (reference sequence). V gave up 4 bases and J gave up 0 bases, with 9 bases separating them.

In regard to this clone: Here the gene names and germline are mouse. The read terminates 1 residue before the CDR3 end, so the remaining end is supplied by the germline J gene. The chain recombines TRBV4 with TRBJ2-1, with TRBD1 identical over 10 bases. With 5 bases clipped from V and 5 bases from J, the junction kept 6 bases outside the gene matches. The CDR3 loop spans 15 amino acids. Germline CDR1 is LGHDT and CDR2 is YNNKQL (reference sequence). The CDR3 spells CASSNRDRGHAEQFF. Partial CDR3 DNA: TGTGCCAGCAGCAACCGGGACAGGGGACATGCTGAGCAGTTC.